This record covers a single T cell receptor beta chain. As yet, its antigen is unknown. These data come from a study of beta chain features in type 1 diabetes. At the level of the study: Sorted cells numbering 95 million to 110 million were examined across all samples.

Germline values: CDR1 GTSNPN, CDR2 SVGIG (reference sequence). The length of the CDR3 is 13 residues. Trimming took 4 bases from V and 3 from J, leaving 11 bases between them. Of the isolated RNA, all was reverse transcribed, and so the sequenced material was expressed TCRB transcripts. The repertoire was sequenced with immunoSEQ multiplex PCR; TCRdb's copy has only in-frame clones and lacks some. The sample holds 620,000 or so clones, about a sixth seen once. Whole-study findings and limits: Since sequencing was performed on cDNA, cells with high TCR expression could be over-represented.

Sorting based on CD45RO/CCR7/CD25/CD127/CD95/CD27 separated CD4+ naive, central memory, regulatory and stem cell-like memory cells. Sorted populations all had greater than 95% purity. The sample consisted of naive CD4+ T cells from blood. V usage is TRBV30 and J usage is TRBJ2-3; TRBD1 is a possible D gene (5 bases). This clonotype originated in a man aged 18 to 30 in good health. CDR3 bases: TGTGCCTGGAACCCCAGGGCTACAGATACGCAGTATTTT. It translates to CAWNPRATDTQYF.